The 11 T cell receptor beta chains below were found in one sample sequenced in a study of shared clonotypes between healthy human individuals. The method was immunoSEQ multiplex PCR; TCRdb's version includes in-frame clones alone and lacks a portion of them. The table lists about 1.5 million clones, roughly 95% of them singletons, with 0.95% to 1.5% in the top ten. Material for sequencing was naive CD4+ T cells sorted from blood. Described subset: CD45RA+ positively selected. All receptors come from a man aged 25-45 years in good health.

The J gene is TRBJ2-1, the V gene TRBV27; 11 nucleotides match TRBD2. V lost 3 bases to trimming and J lost 7 bases; unmatched junction nucleotides: 8. This CDR3 region has 16 residues. The germline gives CDR1 MNHEY, CDR2 SMNVEV (reference sequence). For the CDR3, the DNA is TGTGCCAGCAGTTTCTTAGCGGGAGGGCCGGGTAATGAGCAGTTCTTC. This sequence encodes CASSFLAGGPGNEQFF.

V gene TRBV7-2 combines with J gene TRBJ2-2, with TRBD2 identical over 10 bases. This CDR3 has 16 residues. V lost 5 bases, J lost 6 bases, and 9 bases stayed unmatched. Germline V gene sequence: CDR1 SGHTA, CDR2 FQGNSA. The CDR3 DNA is TGTGCCAGCAGCCCGGGGACTAGCGAGTACCCCGGGGAGCTGTTTTTT. Amino acids: CASSPGTSEYPGELFF.

This sequence joins TRBV5-4 and TRBJ1-1; unclear D gene. Germline loops: CDR1 SGHNT, CDR2 YYREEE (reference sequence). The V end was cut by 6 bases, the J end by 1 base, with 19 bases between. This CDR3 is 16 amino acids long. In DNA form, the CDR3 reads TGTGCCAGCACCACTGGCAGCCTAAACGGGAACACTGAAGCTTTCTTT. It translates to CASTTGSLNGNTEAFF.

Details on this clone: Other DNA sequences in the sample encode the same CDR3. This chain joins TRBV28 and TRBJ1-1; D not certain. The CDR3 spans 14 residues. The germline CDR1 and CDR2 sequences are MDHEN and SYDVKM. V was clipped by 2 bases and J by 0 bases, with 7 bases between them. In DNA, the CDR3 is TGTGCCAGCAGTTTAGTAGGGTTGAACACTGAAGCTTTCTTT. It is translated as CASSLVGLNTEAFF.

This chain connects TRBV7-2 to TRBJ2-5; no definite D call. In germline, CDR1 is SGHTA, CDR2 FQGNSA. With 4 bases removed from V and 0 bases from J, the gap between germline ends came to 6 bases. The CDR3 loop spans 13 amino acids. CDR3 in amino acids: CASSSTYQETQYF. The CDR3 bases are TGTGCCAGCAGCTCCACGTACCAAGAGACCCAGTACTTC.

Written as DNA, the CDR3 is TGCAGTGCTCCTCTTAGGGACTACCTGTTCTTC. The encoded protein is CSAPLRDYLFF. The chain is built from TRBV20-1 and TRBJ2-1; 7 bases match TRBD2. Germline CDR1 DFQATT, CDR2 SNEGSKA (reference sequence). Losses at the gene ends were 5 bases for V and 15 bases for J; bases not matched to a gene: 10. The CDR3 has 11 residues.

This chain links TRBV10-3 with TRBJ1-1; D is uncertain. Between the trimmed V and J ends, which lost 8 bases and 2 bases, there was a span of 6 bases. Germline CDR1 and CDR2: ENHRY and SYGVKD. The CDR3 has 11 amino acids. The CDR3 DNA reads TGTGCCATCCGTTCCAACACTGAAGCTTTCTTT. This encodes CAIRSNTEAFF.

This chain links TRBV7-8 with TRBJ2-4; 9 bases match TRBD2. The length of the CDR3 is 17 residues. After removal of 3 bases from V and 2 bases from J, the junction contained 8 bases not matched to a gene. Germline CDR1 and CDR2: SGHVS and FQNEAQ. CDR3 nucleotides: TGTGCCAGCAGCTTGCGGCGGGAGGGTCCCTCCAAAAACATTCAGTACTTC. This gives the protein CASSLRREGPSKNIQYF.

This rearrangement joins TRBV5-1 to TRBJ2-7, with D hard to call. V was pared by 0 bases and J by 4 bases, with 11 bases between. This CDR3 is 14 amino acids long. Germline CDR1 is SGHRS and CDR2 is YFSETQ. Here the CDR3 reads CASSLETGEYEQYF. The DNA of the CDR3 is TGCGCCAGCAGCTTGGAGACGGGCGAATACGAGCAGTACTTC.

The rearrangement uses TRBV9 and TRBJ2-1; TRBD2 matches 8 bases. After removal of 0 bases from V and 5 bases from J, the junction contained 10 bases not matched to a gene. The germline V gene has CDR1 SGDLS and CDR2 YYNGEE. CDR3 size: 17 residues. CDR3 sequence (DNA): TGTGCCAGCAGCGTAGGGGCGGGAGGAACCCTCGACAATGAGCAGTTCTTC. Amino acids: CASSVGAGGTLDNEQFF. Looking up the rest from reference TRBV9 and TRBJ2-1 gives the full variable domain: DSGVTQTPKHLITATGQRVTLRCSPRSGDLSVYWYQQSLDQGLQFLIQYYNGEERAKGNILERFSAQQFPDLHSELNLSSLELGDSALYFCASSVGAGGTLDNEQFFGPGTRLTVL.

V is TRBV28 and J is TRBJ1-5; TRBD1 matches at 8 bases. The CDR3 loop spans 16 amino acids. The V gene's germline CDR1 is MDHEN and CDR2 SYDVKM. The V and J ends lost 2 bases and 3 bases, in that order; junction bases with no gene match: 6. The CDR3 nucleotides are TGTGCCAGCAGTTTAACCTGGACAGGGTCCAATCAGCCCCAGCATTTT. Translated, it gives CASSLTWTGSNQPQHF.